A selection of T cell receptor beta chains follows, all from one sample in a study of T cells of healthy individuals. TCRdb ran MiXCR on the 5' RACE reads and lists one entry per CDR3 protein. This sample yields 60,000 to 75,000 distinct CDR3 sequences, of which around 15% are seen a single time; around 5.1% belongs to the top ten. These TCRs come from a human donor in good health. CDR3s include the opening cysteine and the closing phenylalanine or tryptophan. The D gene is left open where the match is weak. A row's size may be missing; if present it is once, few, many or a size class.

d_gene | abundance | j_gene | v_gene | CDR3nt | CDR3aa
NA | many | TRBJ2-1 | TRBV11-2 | TGTGCCAGCAGCTTAGAATACCGCTCCTACAATGAGCAGTTCTTC | CASSLEYRSYNEQFF
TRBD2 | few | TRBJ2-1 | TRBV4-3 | TGCGCCAGCAGCCAAGTTGTTCTTAGCGGGAGTGTTTCTAATGAGCAGTTCTTC | CASSQVVLSGSVSNEQFF
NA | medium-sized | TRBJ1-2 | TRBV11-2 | TGTGCCAGCAGCTTAGATAGCGTCGGTCCCTATGGCTACACCTTC | CASSLDSVGPYGYTF
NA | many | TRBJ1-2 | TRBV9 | TGTGCCAGCACCCAGGCGGGGTTTAACTATGGCTACACCTTC | CASTQAGFNYGYTF
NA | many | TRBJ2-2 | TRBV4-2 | TGTGCCAGCAGCCAAGTTGTGGGAACGAAGGGGACGACCGGGGAGCTGTTTTTT | CASSQVVGTKGTTGELFF
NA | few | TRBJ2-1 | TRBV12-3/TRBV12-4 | TGTGCCAGCAGTTTGTGGCAGCCCACCTACAATGAGCAGTTCTTC | CASSLWQPTYNEQFF
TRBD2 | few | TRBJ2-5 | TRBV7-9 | TGTGCCAGCAGCCCTGGACTAGCTGGGGAGACCCAGTACTTC | CASSPGLAGETQYF
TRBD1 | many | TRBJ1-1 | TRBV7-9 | TGTGCCAGCAGCCGGACAGGGGGCTTGAACACTGAAGCTTTCTTT | CASSRTGGLNTEAFF
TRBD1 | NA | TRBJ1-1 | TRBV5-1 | TGCGCCAGCAGCGAGACAGGGGGTATAGCTGAAGCTTTCTTT | CASSETGGIAEAFF
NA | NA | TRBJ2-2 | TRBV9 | TGTGCCAGCAGCGTGGCTCGGGGGGAGCTGTTTTTT | CASSVARGELFF
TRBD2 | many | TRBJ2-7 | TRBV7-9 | TGTGCCAGCAGATACTCCGGGACTAGCGGTGCCGAGCAGTACTTC | CASRYSGTSGAEQYF
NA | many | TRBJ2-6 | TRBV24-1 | TGTGCCACCAGTGTTTCTGGGGCCAACGTCCTGACTTTC | CATSVSGANVLTF
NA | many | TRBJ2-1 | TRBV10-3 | TGTGCCGTATCTGGGTCCCGAGAGGAGCAGTTCTTC | CAVSGSREEQFF
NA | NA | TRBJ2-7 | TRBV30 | TGTGCCTGGATTGGGACAGCGGGAGTCGGCGAGCAGTACTTC | CAWIGTAGVGEQYF
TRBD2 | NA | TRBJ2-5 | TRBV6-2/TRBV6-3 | TGTGCCAGCAGTTACTCGGCGGGAGGGTTGAGAGAGACCCAGTACTTC | CASSYSAGGLRETQYF
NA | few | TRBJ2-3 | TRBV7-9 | TGTGCCAGCAGTCCCCTTGGTGTTGCAGATACGCAGTATTTT | CASSPLGVADTQYF
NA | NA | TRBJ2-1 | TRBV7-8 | TGTGCCAGCAGCTTAGCTTGGAGCAACAATGAGCAGTTCTTC | CASSLAWSNNEQFF
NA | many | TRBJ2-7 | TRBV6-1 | TGTGCCAGCATCCTTGGTGGGCCGTCCTACGAGCAGTACTTC | CASILGGPSYEQYF
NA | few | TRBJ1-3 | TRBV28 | TGTGCCAGCAGTCTCTCCGTGGACTCTGGAAACACCATATATTTT | CASSLSVDSGNTIYF
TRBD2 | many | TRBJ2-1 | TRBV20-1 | TGCAGTGCTAGCCCAACCCATAGCGGGAGCTTCTACAATGAGCAGTTCTTC | CSASPTHSGSFYNEQFF
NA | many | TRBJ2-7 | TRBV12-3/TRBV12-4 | TGTGCCAGCAGTCCTCATAGGGAATCCTACGAGCAGTACTTC | CASSPHRESYEQYF
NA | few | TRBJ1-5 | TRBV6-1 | TGTGCCAGCAGTGATTCCCTCCCCAATCAGCCCCAGCATTTT | CASSDSLPNQPQHF
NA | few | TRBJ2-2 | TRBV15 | TGTGCCACCAGCACCTACCAGGGCACCGGGGAGCTGTTTTTT | CATSTYQGTGELFF
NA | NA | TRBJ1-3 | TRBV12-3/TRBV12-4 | TGTGCCAGCAGTCCCTCAGGACATACTGGAAACACCATATATTTT | CASSPSGHTGNTIYF
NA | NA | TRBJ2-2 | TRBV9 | TGTGCCAGCAGCGGACCAAGCGGGTGGGGTATCGGGGAGCTGTTTTTT | CASSGPSGWGIGELFF
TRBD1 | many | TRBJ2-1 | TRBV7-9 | TGTGCCAGCAGCTTAGTACGTACAGGGGGCCACTCCTACAATGAGCAGTTCTTC | CASSLVRTGGHSYNEQFF
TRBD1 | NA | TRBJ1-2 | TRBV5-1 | TGCGCCAGCAGCTTGAGCCAGGGGGGAGGCTACACCTTC | CASSLSQGGGYTF
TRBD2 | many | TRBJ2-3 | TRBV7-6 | TGTGCCAGCAGCTTACTCAACTGGGGACTAGCGGGAACAGATACGCAGTATTTT | CASSLLNWGLAGTDTQYF
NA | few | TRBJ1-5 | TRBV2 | TGTGCCAGCAGTGAAGGGAGAGCCCAGCATTTT | CASSEGRAQHF
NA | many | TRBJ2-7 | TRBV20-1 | TGCAGTGCTAGAGATCTGGACGGACGCGAGCAGTACTTC | CSARDLDGREQYF
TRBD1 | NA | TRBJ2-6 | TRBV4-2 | TGTGCCAGCAGCCAAAGGGACAGGGGGCGCTTTGGTCCGCGCTCTGGGGCCAACGTCCTGACTTTC | CASSQRDRGRFGPRSGANVLTF
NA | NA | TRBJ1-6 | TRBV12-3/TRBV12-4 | TGTGCCAGCAGTTTATCCAGTCGACCGAATTCACCCCTCCACTTT | CASSLSSRPNSPLHF
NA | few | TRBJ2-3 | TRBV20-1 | TGCAGTGCTAGAAGAAGAGGGTTCGCAGATACGCAGTATTTT | CSARRRGFADTQYF
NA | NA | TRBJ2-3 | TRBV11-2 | TGTGCCAGCAGCTTGGATCGGACACAGGGAGCAGATACGCAGTATTTT | CASSLDRTQGADTQYF
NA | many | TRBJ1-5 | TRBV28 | TGTGCCAGTGGGGGCGACTTGAGTCAGCCCCAGCATTTT | CASGGDLSQPQHF
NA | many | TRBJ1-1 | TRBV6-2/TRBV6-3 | TGTGCCAGCAGCCCCAACAGGGTGAACACTGAAGCTTTCTTT | CASSPNRVNTEAFF
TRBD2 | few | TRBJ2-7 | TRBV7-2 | TGTGCCAGCAGCCTAAAGTCATCTAGCGGGGGGGCCTATGAGCAGTACTTC | CASSLKSSSGGAYEQYF
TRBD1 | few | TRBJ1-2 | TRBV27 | TGTGCCAGCAGTTTATTCTCTGCAGGGGGCAACTATGGCTACACCTTC | CASSLFSAGGNYGYTF
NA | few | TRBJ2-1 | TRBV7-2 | TGTGCCAGCAGCTTAATGACAGTCAATGAGCAGTTCTTC | CASSLMTVNEQFF
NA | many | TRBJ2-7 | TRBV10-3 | TGTGCCATCAGTGAGTCGAAAGGGCAGGATAGCGAGCAGTACTTC | CAISESKGQDSEQYF
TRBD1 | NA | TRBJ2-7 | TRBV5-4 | TGTGCCAGCAGCTTAGGGGGCCGCGGAAACTACGAGCAGTACTTC | CASSLGGRGNYEQYF
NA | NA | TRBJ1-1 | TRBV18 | TGTGCCAGCTCACCCGCTTACGGCGGGGGAGGGGGCACTGAAGCTTTCTTT | CASSPAYGGGGGTEAFF
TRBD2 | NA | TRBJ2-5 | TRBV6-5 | TGTGCCAGCAGTTACGGGACTAGCGGGAGAAGAGAGACCCAGTACTTC | CASSYGTSGRRETQYF
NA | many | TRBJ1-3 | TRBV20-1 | TGCAGTGCTAGAATGTATGGACAGCCTGGAAACACCATATATTTT | CSARMYGQPGNTIYF